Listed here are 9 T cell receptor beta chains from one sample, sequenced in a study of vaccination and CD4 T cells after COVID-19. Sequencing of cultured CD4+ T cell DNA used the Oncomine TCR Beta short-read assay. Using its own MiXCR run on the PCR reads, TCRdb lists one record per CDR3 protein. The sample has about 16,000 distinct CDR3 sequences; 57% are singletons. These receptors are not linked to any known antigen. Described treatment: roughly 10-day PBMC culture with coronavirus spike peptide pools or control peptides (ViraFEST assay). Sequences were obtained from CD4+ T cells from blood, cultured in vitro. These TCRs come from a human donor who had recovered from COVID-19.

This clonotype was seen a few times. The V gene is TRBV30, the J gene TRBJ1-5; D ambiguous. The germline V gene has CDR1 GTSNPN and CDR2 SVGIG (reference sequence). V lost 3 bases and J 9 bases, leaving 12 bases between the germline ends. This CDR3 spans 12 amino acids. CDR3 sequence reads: CAWRIGPGPQHF. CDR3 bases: TGTGCCTGGAGAATCGGCCCCGGGCCCCAGCATTTT.

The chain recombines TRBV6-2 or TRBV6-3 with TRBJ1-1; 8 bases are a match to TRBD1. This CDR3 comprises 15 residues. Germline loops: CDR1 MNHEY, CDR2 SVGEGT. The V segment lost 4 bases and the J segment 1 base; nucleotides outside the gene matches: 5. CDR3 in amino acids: CASSFYDRGNTEAFF. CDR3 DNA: TGTGCCAGCAGTTTCTACGACAGGGGGAACACTGAAGCTTTCTTT.

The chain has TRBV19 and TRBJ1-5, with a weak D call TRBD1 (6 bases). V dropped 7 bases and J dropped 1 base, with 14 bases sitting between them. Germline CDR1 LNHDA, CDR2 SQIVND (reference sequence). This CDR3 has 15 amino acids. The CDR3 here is CASTAETGSNQPQHF. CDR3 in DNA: TGTGCCAGTACCGCGGAGACAGGAAGCAATCAGCCCCAGCATTTT. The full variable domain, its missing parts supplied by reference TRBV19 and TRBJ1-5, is DGGITQSPKYLFRKEGQNVTLSCEQNLNHDAMYWYRQDPGQGLRLIYYSQIVNDFQKGDIAEGYSVSREKKESFPLTVTSAQKNPTAFYLCASTAETGSNQPQHFGDGTRLSIL.

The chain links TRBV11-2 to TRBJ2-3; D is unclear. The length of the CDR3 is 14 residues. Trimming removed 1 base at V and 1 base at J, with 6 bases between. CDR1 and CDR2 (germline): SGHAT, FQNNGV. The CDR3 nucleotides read TGTGCCAGCAGCTTAGGTTTCCGCACAGATACGCAGTATTTT. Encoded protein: CASSLGFRTDTQYF. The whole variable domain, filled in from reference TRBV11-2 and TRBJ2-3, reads EAGVAQSPRYKIIEKRQSVAFWCNPISGHATLYWYQQILGQGPKLLIQFQNNGVVDDSQLPKDRFSAERLKGVDSTLKIQPAKLEDSAVYLCASSLGFRTDTQYFGPGTRLTVL.

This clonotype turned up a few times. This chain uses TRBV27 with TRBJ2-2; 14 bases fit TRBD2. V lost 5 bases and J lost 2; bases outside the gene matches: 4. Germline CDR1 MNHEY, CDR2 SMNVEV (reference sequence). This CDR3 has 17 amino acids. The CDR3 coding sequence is TGTGCCAGCAGTCCGACTAGCGGGAGGGGAAACACCGGGGAGCTGTTTTTT. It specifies CASSPTSGRGNTGELFF.

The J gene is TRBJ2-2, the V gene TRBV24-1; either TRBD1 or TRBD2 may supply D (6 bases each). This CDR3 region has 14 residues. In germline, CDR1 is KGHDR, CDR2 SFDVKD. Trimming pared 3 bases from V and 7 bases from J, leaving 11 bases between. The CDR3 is CATSDEGGNGELFF. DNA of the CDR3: TGTGCCACCAGTGATGAGGGGGGTAACGGGGAGCTGTTTTTT.

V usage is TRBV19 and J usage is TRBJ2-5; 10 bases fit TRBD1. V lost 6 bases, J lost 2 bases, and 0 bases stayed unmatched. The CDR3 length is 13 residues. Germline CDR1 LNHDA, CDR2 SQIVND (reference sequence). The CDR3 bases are TGTGCCAGTAGGGACAGGGGGCAAGAGACCCAGTACTTC. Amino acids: CASRDRGQETQYF.

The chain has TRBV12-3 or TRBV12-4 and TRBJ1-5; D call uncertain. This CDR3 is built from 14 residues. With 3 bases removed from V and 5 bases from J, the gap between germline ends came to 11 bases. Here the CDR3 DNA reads TGTGCCAGCAGTTTTGGACGGAGTGATCAGCCCCAGCATTTT. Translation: CASSFGRSDQPQHF.

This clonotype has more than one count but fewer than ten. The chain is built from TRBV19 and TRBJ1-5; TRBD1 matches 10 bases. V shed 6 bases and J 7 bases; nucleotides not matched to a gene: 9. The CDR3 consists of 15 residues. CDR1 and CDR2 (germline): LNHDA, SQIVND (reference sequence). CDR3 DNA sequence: TGTGCCAGTAGCTCCGGGACAGGGGCGGCCCAGCCCCAGCATTTT. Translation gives CASSSGTGAAQPQHF.